Presented here are 19 T cell receptor beta chains from one specimen sequenced in a study of shared clonotypes between healthy human individuals (TCRdb year 2020). Library preparation was by the immunoSEQ multiplex PCR assay. Here the immuneACCESS table is served through TCRdb, limited to in-frame sequences with V and J called. Missing clones are a known gap in these copies; in checked studies unresolved V genes cover under half, and the rest lacks a known reason. The sample profile shows around 700,000 clones; approximately 79% of them were found once. Clones ranked in the top ten supply 1.5% to 2% of the sample. The source material was memory CD4+ T cells sorted from blood. The meaning of the sample's cell subset or site label: CD45RA-negative fraction. Receptor source: a woman in her twenties or thirties in good health.

This chain links TRBV7-2 with TRBJ2-1; 7 bases align to TRBD1. Germline V CDR1 and CDR2: SGHTA, FQGNSA. Germline trimming cut 5 bases from V and 4 bases from J; bases unmatched to any gene: 8. CDR3 length: 15 amino acids. The CDR3 spells CASSRRDRNYNEQFF. CDR3 DNA sequence: TGTGCCAGCAGCCGCCGGGACAGAAATTACAATGAGCAGTTCTTC.

This clone was recorded a few times. This chain uses TRBV27 with TRBJ1-2; D uncertain. Trimming removed 1 base at V and 7 bases at J, with 10 bases between. The CDR3 is 13 amino acids. Germline assignment: CDR1 MNHEY and CDR2 SMNVEV (reference sequence). The CDR3 coding sequence is TGTGCCAGCAGTTTATTAAGAGGCCGTGGCTACACCTTC. It is translated as CASSLLRGRGYTF.

Details on this clone: Different DNA sequences within this sample yield the same CDR3. The chain joins TRBV6-5 to TRBJ1-2; D remains unclear. V lost 4 bases and J 2 bases, leaving 8 bases between the germline ends. Germline lookup yields CDR1 MNHEY and CDR2 SVGAGI. The CDR3 sequence is 13 residues long. The chain's CDR3 is CASSSAGNYGYTF. In nucleotides, the CDR3 is TGTGCCAGCAGTTCGGCAGGAAACTATGGCTACACCTTC.

The table lists this clone with a few counts. The genes are TRBV7-9 and TRBJ2-1, with 7 bases identical to TRBD2. V lost 3 bases to trimming and J lost 8 bases; unmatched junction nucleotides: 7. This CDR3 has 14 residues. Germline CDR1 is SEHNR and CDR2 is FQNEAQ (reference sequence). CDR3 sequence (DNA): TGTGCCAGCAGCTTGTTACGGGAGGATCATGAGCAGTTCTTC. Encoded protein: CASSLLREDHEQFF.

This clone was seen at least ten times. This chain connects TRBV30 to TRBJ2-3; 13 nucleotides match TRBD2. There are 18 residues in the CDR3. V lost 3 bases and J lost 4; bases outside the gene matches: 13. CDR1 and CDR2 from the germline V gene are GTSNPN and SVGIG (reference sequence). CDR3 sequence reads: CAWSRLAGGPRLSDTQYF. The CDR3 nucleotides are TGTGCCTGGAGCCGACTAGCGGGAGGCCCCCGGTTATCAGATACGCAGTATTTT.

This chain connects TRBV18 to TRBJ2-2, with no clear D. V was clipped by 3 bases and J by 3 bases, with 5 bases between them. Per germline, CDR1 KGHSH and CDR2 LQKENI. The length of the CDR3 is 13 residues. CDR3 nucleotide sequence: TGTGCCAGCTCACCGAGTCACACCGGGGAGCTGTTTTTT. This translates into CASSPSHTGELFF.

This clone was seen ten or more times. This CDR3 reads CASSSQREKETQYF. The CDR3 DNA reads as TGTGCCAGCAGCTCCCAGCGGGAGAAAGAGACCCAGTACTTC. V and J are TRBV11-2 and TRBJ2-5; 8 bases agree with TRBD2. V lost 4 bases to trimming and J lost 3 bases; unmatched junction nucleotides: 4. From germline, CDR1 is SGHAT and CDR2 FQNNGV. The CDR3 loop spans 14 amino acids.

V gene TRBV7-6 combines with J gene TRBJ1-5; the D is unclear. This CDR3 has 13 residues. The germline gives CDR1 SGHVS, CDR2 FNYEAQ. V was shortened by 0 bases and J by 4 bases, with 4 bases between the two germline ends. The CDR3 nucleotides are TGTGCCAGCAGCTTAGCGCTTAATCAGCCCCAGCATTTT. Amino acids: CASSLALNQPQHF.

This clone appeared once. The genes are TRBV6-6 and TRBJ2-3; 11 bases map to TRBD2. The CDR3 covers 14 residues. J gave up 5 bases and V 8 bases, and 6 bases lay outside the gene matches. The V gene's germline CDR1 is MNHNY and CDR2 SVGAGI (reference sequence). CDR3 in DNA: TGTGCCAGCGTAGCGGGAGGGCCTGTAGATACGCAGTATTTT. Translated: CASVAGGPVDTQYF.

This clone appeared a single time. The chain carries TRBV7-9 and TRBJ2-7; 7 bases line up with TRBD2. Losses at the gene ends were 4 bases for V and 7 bases for J; bases not matched to a gene: 16. The CDR3 is made up of 16 amino acids. Germline V gene lookup returns CDR1 SEHNR and CDR2 FQNEAQ (reference sequence). The CDR3 loop is CASSSPGTGRVREQYF. CDR3 in DNA: TGTGCCAGCAGCTCCCCGGGGACGGGGAGGGTACGGGAGCAGTACTTC.

This sequence joins TRBV7-6 and TRBJ2-5; D gene ambiguous. CDR1 and CDR2 from the germline V gene are SGHVS and FNYEAQ. V lost 5 bases, J lost 1 base, and 8 bases lay in between. This CDR3 spans 13 amino acids. The CDR3 is CASSLQSQETQYF. The CDR3 DNA reads TGTGCCAGCAGCCTTCAATCCCAAGAGACCCAGTACTTC.

This clone was seen just once. The genes are TRBV6-1 and TRBJ1-1, with 7 bases that match TRBD1. This CDR3 region has 14 residues. Unmatched junction bases numbered 2, after V lost 4 bases and J lost 0 bases. Germline V gene data show CDR1 as MNHNS and CDR2 as SASEGT. The CDR3 sequence: CASSAGQLNTEAFF. DNA of the CDR3: TGTGCCAGCAGTGCGGGACAGTTGAACACTGAAGCTTTCTTT.

On this clone: Additional DNA sequences in this sample encode the identical CDR3. The chain's CDR3 is CASSSGTLGTGELFF. Written as DNA, the CDR3 is TGTGCCAGCAGCAGCGGGACCCTGGGCACCGGGGAGCTGTTTTTT. The chain combines TRBV11-3 with TRBJ2-2, with 7 bases aligning to TRBD2. The CDR3 runs 15 residues. The germline V gene has CDR1 SGHNT and CDR2 YENEEA. Unmatched junction bases numbered 7, after V lost 5 bases and J lost 4 bases.

The CDR3 protein is CAISEPAGRAYEQYF. Here the CDR3 DNA reads TGTGCCATCAGTGAGCCAGCGGGCCGAGCCTACGAGCAGTACTTC. The chain carries TRBV10-3 and TRBJ2-7; a possible D gene is TRBD2 (6 bases). Germline V gene data show CDR1 as ENHRY and CDR2 as SYGVKD. The V and J ends lost 2 bases and 2 bases respectively, with 13 bases between them. The CDR3 contains 15 residues.

The chain employs TRBV4-2 and TRBJ1-4, with D uncertain. Trimming shortened V by 0 bases and J by 8 bases, and 19 bases separated the two germline ends. Germline CDR1 LGHNA, CDR2 YNFKEQ. The CDR3 runs 17 residues. In DNA, the CDR3 is TGTGCCAGCAGCCAAGATCCTATACGTGGGAGGAGAGAAAAACTGTTTTTT. This encodes CASSQDPIRGRREKLFF.

The chain employs TRBV28 and TRBJ2-2, with unresolved D. Trimming cost V 3 bases and J 0 bases, with 20 bases left between them. Germline assignment: CDR1 MDHEN and CDR2 SYDVKM. The CDR3 totals 19 residues. The CDR3 is CASSFGLGYFATNTGELFF. The DNA of the CDR3 is TGTGCCAGCAGTTTCGGTCTCGGATACTTTGCCACGAACACCGGGGAGCTGTTTTTT.

The rearrangement links TRBV27 to TRBJ2-6; 9 bases align to TRBD1. This CDR3 comprises 17 residues. The junction had 7 bases not matched to a gene; V was cut back by 6 bases and J by 1 base. Germline V gene data show CDR1 as MNHEY and CDR2 as SMNVEV (reference sequence). The CDR3 DNA is TGTGCCAGCAGGGTGGGACAGGGACAATCTGGGGCCAACGTCCTGACTTTC. It encodes CASRVGQGQSGANVLTF.

The gene calls are TRBV25-1 and TRBJ1-1; D possibly corresponds to TRBD1 (5 bases). Germline V CDR1 and CDR2: MGHDK, SYGVNS. V was pared by 1 base and J by 0 bases, with 9 bases between. This CDR3 is built from 15 residues. The CDR3 DNA follows: TGTGCCAGCAGTGAATTCGGGGCCCTGAACACTGAAGCTTTCTTT. It codes for CASSEFGALNTEAFF.

About this clone itself: This CDR3 is also generated by other DNA sequences in the sample. The chain is built from TRBV28 and TRBJ2-2; D ambiguous. V shed 7 bases and J shed 2 bases, with 5 bases lying between them. Germline V lookup: CDR1 MDHEN, CDR2 SYDVKM. This CDR3 region has 12 residues. This chain's CDR3 is CASTGNTGELFF. CDR3 DNA: TGTGCCAGCACCGGAAACACCGGGGAGCTGTTTTTT.